This T cell receptor (beta chain) emerged from a study of beta chain features in type 1 diabetes. Expressed TCRB transcripts were sequenced after all isolated RNA was converted to cDNA. Generated by immunoSEQ multiplex PCR, the TCRdb table keeps only in-frame clones and is missing some. The profile shows 620,000 or so clones, less than 20% of them singletons. Notes on the study in general: Compared to healthy donors, patients appeared to have naive, central memory and Treg TCRB repertoires that were more alike.

The V end lost 1 base, the J end lost 5 bases, and 14 bases lay between the germline ends. The germline V gene has CDR1 LGHNA and CDR2 YNFKEQ. The CDR3 extends over 15 amino acids. Sort purity for all populations was recorded as exceeding 98%. Comment on this clone: The antigen is unknown.

The sequenced material came from naive CD4+ T cells from blood. The receptor's source is a man younger than 30 in good health. This chain links TRBV4-2 with TRBJ2-5; D could derive from TRBD1 or TRBD2 (6 bases each). The CDR3 DNA reads as TGTGCCAGCAGCCAAGGTGTGACTAGGGGGGAGACCCAGTACTTC. As protein: CASSQGVTRGETQYF.